Listed below are T cell receptor beta chains from one sample, sequenced in a study of CD8 T cells in ankylosing spondylitis. Each CDR3 protein is one row after TCRdb ran MiXCR on the 5' RACE reads. The sample carries over 200,000 distinct CDR3 sequences, about 16% recorded once. Input material: blood, either unsorted or a sorted T cell fraction (not recorded which). The receptors were sampled from a male donor with ankylosing spondylitis. The CDR3 runs from the conserved cysteine through the conserved F or W. A D gene is named only where the DNA matches it firmly. Clone size is given for some rows only: seen once, a few or many times, or a class if the clone is expanded.

V gene,clone size,J gene,D gene,CDR3 protein,CDR3 DNA
TRBV5-6,-,TRBJ2-3,TRBD2,CASSSAGVTDTQYF,TGTGCCAGCAGCTCAGCGGGAGTAACAGATACGCAGTATTTT
TRBV5-6,few,TRBJ2-2,-,CASSFTGTLNTGELFF,TGTGCCAGCAGCTTTACCGGGACACTGAACACCGGGGAGCTGTTTTTT
TRBV4-2,many,TRBJ2-1,TRBD2,CASSQEDSGSEPYNEQFF,TGTGCCAGCAGCCAAGAAGATAGCGGGAGTGAGCCCTACAATGAGCAGTTCTTC
TRBV10-2,few,TRBJ2-1,-,CASSQLRGLNEQFF,TGCGCCAGCAGTCAGCTAAGGGGTCTCAATGAGCAGTTCTTC
TRBV28,-,TRBJ2-3,-,CASSPPGQESTDTQYF,TGTGCCAGCAGCCCCCCGGGGCAGGAGTCCACAGATACGCAGTATTTT
TRBV11-3,-,TRBJ2-1,-,CASSTRQPDRAYNEQFF,TGTGCCAGCAGCACCCGACAGCCCGATCGGGCCTACAATGAGCAGTTCTTC
TRBV29-1,many,TRBJ2-3,-,CSVEDHTQYF,TGCAGCGTTGAAGACCATACGCAGTATTTT
TRBV28,few,TRBJ2-6,TRBD2,CASTTRNWDYSGANVLTF,TGTGCCAGCACCACAAGGAACTGGGACTACTCTGGGGCCAACGTCCTGACTTTC
TRBV20-1,-,TRBJ2-7,-,CSARTMASHEQYF,TGCAGTGCCCGAACCATGGCCTCTCACGAGCAGTACTTC
TRBV7-9,many,TRBJ2-3,-,CASTPLESTDTQYF,TGTGCCAGCACTCCACTAGAGAGCACAGATACGCAGTATTTT
TRBV19,-,TRBJ2-7,-,CASSIGTGSYEQYF,TGTGCCAGTAGTATAGGGACGGGCAGCTACGAGCAGTACTTC
TRBV2,-,TRBJ2-7,TRBD2,CASSESGGYSYEQYF,TGTGCCAGCAGTGAAAGCGGGGGCTACTCCTACGAGCAGTACTTC
TRBV11-2,few,TRBJ2-3,TRBD1,CASSSQSRDRGLTDTQYF,TGTGCCAGCAGCTCACAATCCCGGGACAGGGGGCTGACAGATACGCAGTATTTT
TRBV20-1,-,TRBJ1-2,-,CSARTPTVPYGYTF,TGCAGTGCTCGGACTCCGACAGTGCCCTATGGCTACACCTTC
TRBV12-3/TRBV12-4,many,TRBJ2-7,-,CASSLGPSEQYF,TGTGCCAGCAGTTTGGGTCCTTCCGAGCAGTACTTC
TRBV3-1,-,TRBJ1-2,-,CASSPSRSNYGYTF,TGTGCCAGCAGCCCCAGCCGATCTAACTATGGCTACACCTTC
TRBV9,few,TRBJ2-1,-,CASSSSWPGSITYNEQFF,TGTGCCAGCAGCTCCTCCTGGCCGGGTAGCATAACCTACAATGAGCAGTTCTTC
TRBV20-1,-,TRBJ2-7,-,CSATSIANYEQYF,TGCAGTGCTACAAGTATCGCCAACTACGAGCAGTACTTC
TRBV11-2,-,TRBJ2-7,-,CASTYPGAGYEQYF,TGTGCCAGCACCTACCCGGGGGCCGGGTACGAGCAGTACTTC